Listed below are T cell receptor beta chains from one sample, sequenced in a study of T cell responses to AZD1222 COVID-19 vaccine. Some clones are missing from TCRdb's copy, which holds only in-frame ones; the method was immunoSEQ multiplex PCR. The sample lists more than 120,000 clones, about nine tenths occurring once. The sequences come from peripheral blood, collected 28 days after the second AZD1222 dose. Receptors originate from an adult who received the AZD1222 COVID-19 vaccine. Each CDR3 is given with its conserved first and last residue. The D gene is left open where the match is weak. Clone sizes are given selectively: once, few, many, or a class where the clone is expanded.

j_call	clone_size	d_call	v_call	cdr3_nt	cdr3_aa
TRBJ1-1	.	TRBD1	TRBV6-6	TGTGCCAGCAGCCAACCTTCCGGGACAGGGAACACTGAAGCTTTCTTT	CASSQPSGTGNTEAFF
TRBJ1-1	.	.	TRBV28	TGTGCCAGCATCGCCGCGAAGGGGGGGGACATGAACACTGAAGCTTTCTTT	CASIAAKGGDMNTEAFF
TRBJ2-5	.	.	TRBV9	TGTGCCAGCAGCGATGGGGTCCAAGAGACCCAGTACTTC	CASSDGVQETQYF
TRBJ1-6	.	TRBD1	TRBV7-2	TGTGCCAGCAGCTCCGGGACAGGGACCCTCCACTTT	CASSSGTGTLHF
TRBJ2-7	.	.	TRBV5-4	TGTGCCAGCAGCTTCGGGGGCGGCGGGGCATACGAGCAGTACTTC	CASSFGGGGAYEQYF
TRBJ2-2	.	.	TRBV12-5	TGTGCTAGTGGGCGGGACTCAAACACCGGGGAGCTGTTTTTT	CASGRDSNTGELFF
TRBJ2-1	.	.	TRBV10-2	TGCGCCAGCAGTGTACCAAGCTCCTACAATGAGCAGTTCTTC	CASSVPSSYNEQFF
TRBJ2-3	once	.	TRBV24-1	TGTGCCACCAGTGGGACAGCTAGCACAGATACGCAGTATTTT	CATSGTASTDTQYF
TRBJ1-6	.	.	TRBV7-9	TGTGCCAGCACCCCCGCCGGTTTTACGGATTCACCCCTCCACTTT	CASTPAGFTDSPLHF
TRBJ2-6	.	.	TRBV7-2	TGTGCCAGCAGCCCAGGGAAGCGGGTGTCGGGGGGGGCCAACGTCCTGACTTTC	CASSPGKRVSGGANVLTF